A selection of T cell receptor beta chains follows, all from one sample in a study of naive and memory T cell subsets. TCRdb used MiXCR to reprocess the UMI-ligation and nested PCR reads, holding one entry per CDR3 protein. The table records 20,000 to 25,000 distinct CDR3 sequences, 7% to 9% of them present only once. Sequencing was carried out using central memory CD8+ T cells from blood. These receptor sequences come from a human donor in good health. The CDR3 runs from the conserved cysteine through the conserved F or W. The order of the fields is clone size, J gene, D gene, V gene, CDR3 DNA, CDR3 protein. D genes are given only for firm matches. Some rows mark clone size as missing; the rest say once, few, many or name a class of expanded clone.

size: many; J: TRBJ2-3; D: TRBD2; V: TRBV28; DNA: TGTGCCAGCAGTTCCCGACTAGCGGGAGCCTATGGTTTCGGAGATACGCAGTATTTT; CDR3: CASSSRLAGAYGFGDTQYF
size: many; J: TRBJ2-1; D: TRBD2; V: TRBV4-1; DNA: TGCGCCAGCAGCCAGCCTAGCGGGAGGGCCGTCTATGAGCAGTTCTTC; CDR3: CASSQPSGRAVYEQFF
size: .; J: TRBJ2-3; D: TRBD1; V: TRBV7-2; DNA: TGTGCCAGCAGCTTAGAATTCGGGACAGACCTCACAGATACGCAGTATTTT; CDR3: CASSLEFGTDLTDTQYF
size: medium-sized; J: TRBJ2-2; D: TRBD2; V: TRBV7-6; DNA: TGTGCCAGCAGCTTAGAGGCTTTTAGCGGGAGAGTCCTTACCGGGGAGCTGTTTTTT; CDR3: CASSLEAFSGRVLTGELFF
size: many; J: TRBJ1-1; D: .; V: TRBV20-1; DNA: TGCAGTGCTAGAGCGGGGACGCACGGGGGTGATGGCACTGAAGCTTTCTTT; CDR3: CSARAGTHGGDGTEAFF
size: .; J: TRBJ2-7; D: .; V: TRBV11-2; DNA: TGTGCCAGCAGCCCAAATCGGGACATCGGCGAGCAGTACTTC; CDR3: CASSPNRDIGEQYF
size: many; J: TRBJ2-1; D: .; V: TRBV5-5; DNA: TGTGCCAGCAGCCCGAGCGGGTCTTGGATGGGGCAGTTCTTC; CDR3: CASSPSGSWMGQFF
size: many; J: TRBJ2-3; D: TRBD1; V: TRBV11-2; DNA: TGTGCCAGCAGCCCGACAGGGGGTTTTGTAGATACGCAGTATTTT; CDR3: CASSPTGGFVDTQYF
size: .; J: TRBJ1-2; D: .; V: TRBV4-1; DNA: TGCGCCAGCAGCCAAGATGGCCGGCTTGGCGCGGATTATGGCTACACCTTC; CDR3: CASSQDGRLGADYGYTF
size: medium-sized; J: TRBJ1-2; D: TRBD1; V: TRBV27; DNA: TGTGCCAGCAGTTTACGGACAGGGTTGCGCGGCTACACCTTC; CDR3: CASSLRTGLRGYTF
size: few; J: TRBJ1-6; D: .; V: TRBV4-3; DNA: TGCGCCAGCAGCCAAGTAGAAGACAGCAGCTCCTATAATTCACCCCTCCACTTT; CDR3: CASSQVEDSSSYNSPLHF
size: .; J: TRBJ2-1; D: TRBD2; V: TRBV4-1; DNA: TGCGCCAGCAGCCAAACGCCCCTAGCGGGAGTTCGCGATGAGCAGTTCTTC; CDR3: CASSQTPLAGVRDEQFF
size: few; J: TRBJ2-5; D: TRBD2; V: TRBV6-5; DNA: TGTGCCAGCAGTTGGGGATTTGGGAGGGAGATACCGGAGACCCAGTACTTC; CDR3: CASSWGFGREIPETQYF
size: .; J: TRBJ2-3; D: .; V: TRBV6-1; DNA: TGTGCCAGCAGTTCCTTCCGGGACCAGAGCACAGATACGCAGTATTTT; CDR3: CASSSFRDQSTDTQYF
size: many; J: TRBJ2-3; D: TRBD1; V: TRBV2; DNA: TGTGCCAGCAGTGAGAGGGGGCGGGCCCGCACAGATACGCAGTATTTT; CDR3: CASSERGRARTDTQYF
size: many; J: TRBJ2-7; D: TRBD1; V: TRBV28; DNA: TGTGCCAGCAGACCCGGGACAGGGGGCTTCTACGAGCAGTACTTC; CDR3: CASRPGTGGFYEQYF
size: few; J: TRBJ2-1; D: .; V: TRBV20-1; DNA: TGCAGTGCTAGGGGTCTCAGCGGCTGGGATGAGCAGTTCTTC; CDR3: CSARGLSGWDEQFF
size: .; J: TRBJ2-7; D: .; V: TRBV29-1; DNA: TGCAGCGCAAGAGAAGGGGTGGGGTCCGAGCAGTACTTC; CDR3: CSAREGVGSEQYF
size: .; J: TRBJ2-1; D: TRBD2; V: TRBV2; DNA: TGTGCCACCGGACTAGCGGGAGGTGTTTCGTCCTACAATGAGCAGTTCTTC; CDR3: CATGLAGGVSSYNEQFF
size: .; J: TRBJ2-1; D: .; V: TRBV6-5; DNA: TGTGCCAGCAGTTCACGCGGCAATGAGCAGTTCTTC; CDR3: CASSSRGNEQFF
size: few; J: TRBJ2-2; D: TRBD2; V: TRBV9; DNA: TGTGCCAGCAGCGCCGCGGGGGGGACTGACACCGGGGAGCTGTTTTTT; CDR3: CASSAAGGTDTGELFF
size: many; J: TRBJ2-2; D: TRBD1; V: TRBV6-6; DNA: TGTGCCAGCAGGTCCGACAGGGAATCCGGGGAGCTGTTTTTT; CDR3: CASRSDRESGELFF
size: many; J: TRBJ2-7; D: TRBD2; V: TRBV20-1; DNA: TGCAGTGCTACATCGACTAGCGGGAGTCACGAGCAGTACTTC; CDR3: CSATSTSGSHEQYF
size: .; J: TRBJ1-2; D: .; V: TRBV28; DNA: TGTGCCACCCACGACGATGGGTACTATGGCTACACCTTC; CDR3: CATHDDGYYGYTF
size: many; J: TRBJ2-1; D: TRBD1; V: TRBV6-2/TRBV6-3; DNA: TGTGCCAGCAGTTACAGGTACGACGCCACAGGGGCAATCTACAATGAGCAGTTCTTC; CDR3: CASSYRYDATGAIYNEQFF
size: many; J: TRBJ2-7; D: TRBD2; V: TRBV20-1; DNA: TGCAGTGCTAGAGTGACTAGCGGGATCTACGAGCAGTACTTC; CDR3: CSARVTSGIYEQYF
size: .; J: TRBJ2-5; D: .; V: TRBV9; DNA: TGTGCCAGCAGCGTAGAGCTCCTGGGGGAGACCCAGTACTTC; CDR3: CASSVELLGETQYF
size: few; J: TRBJ2-7; D: TRBD1; V: TRBV28; DNA: TGTGCCAGCAGTTCACGACAGGGTTTCATTCACGAGCAGTACTTC; CDR3: CASSSRQGFIHEQYF
size: .; J: TRBJ2-7; D: .; V: TRBV20-1; DNA: TGCAGTGCTAGAGATGGCAAGACCTCCTACGAGCAGTACTTC; CDR3: CSARDGKTSYEQYF
size: .; J: TRBJ1-2; D: .; V: TRBV4-1; DNA: TGCGCCAGCAGCCAAGATGAGGGGTGGTGGGACTATGGCTACACCTTC; CDR3: CASSQDEGWWDYGYTF
size: .; J: TRBJ1-1; D: .; V: TRBV6-5; DNA: TGTGCCAGCCAACACGGCATGAACACTGAAGCTTTCTTT; CDR3: CASQHGMNTEAFF
size: .; J: TRBJ2-7; D: .; V: TRBV28; DNA: TGTGCCAGCAGTTTAAATTCGGCCTTCTACGAGCAGTACTTC; CDR3: CASSLNSAFYEQYF
size: few; J: TRBJ2-1; D: .; V: TRBV6-2/TRBV6-3; DNA: TGTGCCAGCAGTTCCACAATCCATGAGCAGTTCTTC; CDR3: CASSSTIHEQFF
size: many; J: TRBJ2-7; D: TRBD1; V: TRBV20-1; DNA: TGCAGTGCAACGGGACAGACCTACGAGCAGTACTTC; CDR3: CSATGQTYEQYF
size: .; J: TRBJ2-1; D: TRBD1; V: TRBV19; DNA: TGTGCCAGTAGGCCGGGACAGGGGATCTACAATGAGCAGTTCTTC; CDR3: CASRPGQGIYNEQFF
size: many; J: TRBJ2-1; D: TRBD2; V: TRBV11-3; DNA: TGTGCCAGCAGCGGGGGACTAGTTGGTGAGCAGTTCTTC; CDR3: CASSGGLVGEQFF
size: .; J: TRBJ2-1; D: .; V: TRBV7-2; DNA: TGTGCCAGCAGCTTAGGTCTACTTGAACAGTTCTTC; CDR3: CASSLGLLEQFF
size: medium-sized; J: TRBJ2-1; D: TRBD2; V: TRBV6-2/TRBV6-3; DNA: TGTGCCAGCCACAAGGCGGGAGAAACCTACAATGAGCAGTTCTTC; CDR3: CASHKAGETYNEQFF
size: .; J: TRBJ2-1; D: TRBD2; V: TRBV20-1; DNA: TGCAGTGCGAGAGGACTAGCGGATTACAATGAGCAGTTCTTC; CDR3: CSARGLADYNEQFF
size: few; J: TRBJ2-7; D: .; V: TRBV6-1; DNA: TGTGCCAGCAGTGAAGCGGGATCGGGACCCTTCTACGAGCAGTACTTC; CDR3: CASSEAGSGPFYEQYF
size: many; J: TRBJ2-3; D: TRBD1; V: TRBV28; DNA: TGTGCCAGCAGTTTAGGACAGGGGGCGCTGACAGATACGCAGTATTTT; CDR3: CASSLGQGALTDTQYF
size: many; J: TRBJ2-7; D: TRBD2; V: TRBV29-1; DNA: TGCAGCATACTAGCGGGGGAAGCCTACGAGCAGTACTTC; CDR3: CSILAGEAYEQYF
size: few; J: TRBJ2-5; D: TRBD2; V: TRBV4-2; DNA: TGTGCCAGCAGCCAAGATTATCCCAGCGGACTAGCGGGAGAGACCCAGTACTTC; CDR3: CASSQDYPSGLAGETQYF